This entry describes one TCR beta chain. The antigen is unknown. The CDR3 extends over 21 amino acids. J was trimmed by 0 bases and V by 2 bases; bases with no gene match: 18. The germline CDR1 and CDR2 sequences are WSHSY and SAAADI. This specimen belongs to a study of T cell responses to AZD1222 COVID-19 vaccine. Study background: The analysis combined second doses at about 4 or about 12 weeks.

The study, taken as a whole, reports: No day 14 peak samples; only post-peak repertoires were characterized.

The repertoire was sequenced with immunoSEQ multiplex PCR; TCRdb's copy has only in-frame clones and lacks some. The repertoire includes roughly 100,000 clones, around nine tenths of them detected once, and more than 20% sits in the top ten. The TCR was taken from an adult in good health. The source was peripheral blood, collected on day 0 of AZD1222 vaccination. The rearrangement links TRBV10-2 to TRBJ2-7, with 11 bases identical to TRBD2. The CDR3 nucleotides read TGCGCCAGCAGTGAGGGGTTTGTTGGATTGGGTAGCGGGAGGGTCTCCTACGAGCAGTACTTC. Amino acid sequence: CASSEGFVGLGSGRVSYEQYF.